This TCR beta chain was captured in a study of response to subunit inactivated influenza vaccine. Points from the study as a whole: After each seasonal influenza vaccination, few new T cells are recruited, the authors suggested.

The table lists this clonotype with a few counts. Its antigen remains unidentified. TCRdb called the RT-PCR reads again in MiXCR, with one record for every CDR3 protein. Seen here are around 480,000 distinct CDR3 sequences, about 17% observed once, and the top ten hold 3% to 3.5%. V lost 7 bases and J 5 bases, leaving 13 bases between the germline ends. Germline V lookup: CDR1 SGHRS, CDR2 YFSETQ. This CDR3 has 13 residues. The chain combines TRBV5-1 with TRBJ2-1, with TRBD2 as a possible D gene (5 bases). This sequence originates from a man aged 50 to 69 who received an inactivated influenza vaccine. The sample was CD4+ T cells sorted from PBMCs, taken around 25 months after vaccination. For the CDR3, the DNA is TGCGCCAGCGGTACGGGGATGAACAATGAGCAGTTCTTC. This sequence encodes CASGTGMNNEQFF.